Listed below are T cell receptor beta chains from one sample, sequenced in a study of T-cell memory formation after mild COVID-19. One entry per CDR3 protein, called by TCRdb with MiXCR from the 5' RACE reads. The data contain 110,000 to 150,000 distinct CDR3 sequences, approximately 25% of them singletons. Source material: PBMCs or a T cell subset sorted from them (not recorded which). The receptors originated from an adult woman who had mild COVID-19 (a few samples of this study predate the infection). Cell type and time point are not known. CDR3s include the opening cysteine and the closing phenylalanine or tryptophan. A D gene is named only where the DNA matches it firmly. Clone size is not always given. Where it is, it says once, few, many or a class for expanded clones.

v_gene	abundance	d_gene	j_gene	CDR3nt	CDR3aa
TRBV9	many	NA	TRBJ2-7	TGTGCCAGCAGCGGGAGGGGGAGAGGCTACGAGCAGTACTTC	CASSGRGRGYEQYF
TRBV9	few	NA	TRBJ2-1	TGTGCCAGCAGTTCCCGAGGGCCGGGCAATGAGCAGTTCTTC	CASSSRGPGNEQFF
TRBV7-9	NA	NA	TRBJ1-2	TGTGCCAGCAGCTTAGGGTCTGGGACTTTCGATGGCTACACCTTC	CASSLGSGTFDGYTF
TRBV20-1	few	NA	TRBJ2-7	TGCAGTGCTGCTACCGGGACGGATTACTACGAGCAGTACTTC	CSAATGTDYYEQYF
TRBV30	many	NA	TRBJ2-7	TGTGCCTGGAGTGCAGGATTAGCGCCCTACGAGCAGTACTTC	CAWSAGLAPYEQYF
TRBV4-3	few	NA	TRBJ1-2	TGCGCCAGCAGCCAAGATGATGGGGGCGCCTATGGCTACACCTTC	CASSQDDGGAYGYTF
TRBV4-3	few	NA	TRBJ1-2	TGCGCCAGCAGCCAAGATCGGGGACGCCGGGGCTATGGCTACACCTTC	CASSQDRGRRGYGYTF
TRBV15	few	NA	TRBJ2-1	TGTGCCACCAGCAGAGATAGGCGGGGGCCGGTGGATGAGCAGTTCTTC	CATSRDRRGPVDEQFF
TRBV9	NA	NA	TRBJ1-1	TGTGCCAGCAGCCCGACTTCAGGGTACACTGAAGCTTTCTTT	CASSPTSGYTEAFF
TRBV6-2/TRBV6-3	NA	NA	TRBJ2-7	TGTGCCAGCAGTAGCCCAGACCTAGCGCAGTACTTC	CASSSPDLAQYF
TRBV7-2	few	TRBD2	TRBJ2-3	TGTGCCAGCAGCTATCCTTCTAGCGGGAGCTTCACAGATACGCAGTATTTT	CASSYPSSGSFTDTQYF
TRBV6-1	NA	TRBD1	TRBJ2-2	TGTGCCAGCAGTAAGGGACAGGGTCCCACCGGGGAGCTGTTTTTT	CASSKGQGPTGELFF
TRBV29-1	few	NA	TRBJ2-3	TGCACCTTCGGCACAGATACGCAGTATTTT	CTFGTDTQYF
TRBV5-6	NA	NA	TRBJ2-1	TGTGCCAGCAGAGTTCACGGGGGAGATATCGGTGAGCAGTTCTTC	CASRVHGGDIGEQFF
TRBV5-5	NA	TRBD2	TRBJ2-5	TGTGCCAGCAGCGGACTAGGACAAGAGACCCAGTACTTC	CASSGLGQETQYF
TRBV10-3	few	TRBD2	TRBJ2-3	TGTGCCATCGGTCTGAGCGGGGCAGATACGCAGTATTTT	CAIGLSGADTQYF
TRBV20-1	NA	TRBD1	TRBJ1-3	TGCAGTGCTAGTTCACTGGACAGGTCCAACTCTGGAAACACCATATATTTT	CSASSLDRSNSGNTIYF
TRBV7-6	NA	TRBD1	TRBJ2-5	TGTGCCAGCAGCACCGACGGGACAGGGGGTGGAGAGACCCAGTACTTC	CASSTDGTGGGETQYF
TRBV6-5	NA	TRBD2	TRBJ2-7	TGTGCCAGCAGTCCTGTTAGCGGGAGTTACGAGCAGTACTTC	CASSPVSGSYEQYF
TRBV4-3	few	TRBD1	TRBJ1-1	TGCGCCAGCAGCCAAGACCAGGGGGTGAACACTGAAGCTTTCTTT	CASSQDQGVNTEAFF
TRBV20-1	NA	TRBD2	TRBJ2-5	TGCAGTGCTAGAGGACTAGCGGGGGCAGAGACCCAGTACTTC	CSARGLAGAETQYF
TRBV29-1	NA	TRBD1	TRBJ1-1	TGCAGCGTTAGGGGACAGGGGTCTCTTGAAGCTTTCTTT	CSVRGQGSLEAFF
TRBV7-8	NA	TRBD1	TRBJ2-7	TGTGCCAGCAGCCCGGAAAGGACAGGTTCCTACGAGCAGTACTTC	CASSPERTGSYEQYF
TRBV7-9	few	NA	TRBJ1-6	TGTGCCAGCAGCTTTTTCGGGGGGTCAACCCTCCACTTT	CASSFFGGSTLHF
TRBV7-9	NA	NA	TRBJ2-1	TGTGCCAGCACTGGATCGGAGCAGTTCTTC	CASTGSEQFF